This T cell receptor beta chain stems from a study of blood T cell repertoires in COVID-19. Study summary: PBMCs, B-cell-depleted T cells, or T cells provided the cDNA or gDNA that made up the material.

V lost 7 bases, J lost 8 bases, and 4 bases stayed unmatched. CDR1 and CDR2 (germline): SNHLY, FYNNEI. This CDR3 is 13 amino acids long. Everyone who took part was roughly 18 to 100 years old, and they came from over 20 US areas. As originally analysed: Reference gene primers were amplified, and this amplification served to estimate nucleated cell counts. Sequencing was performed with immunoSEQ multiplex PCR; in TCRdb, only in-frame clones are kept and a portion is missing. V and J calls plus clone size are reproduced from that table; the DNA served to infer D and trimming. The sample includes roughly 140,000 clones, 85% to 90% seen only once; the top ten take approximately 10%.

V gene TRBV2 combines with J gene TRBJ2-2; 10 bases agree with TRBD1. Sequenced input: PBMCs or T cells enriched from blood (not recorded which). The source is a man in his sixties who had recovered from COVID-19. CDR3 in amino acids: CASNDRGLGELFF. CDR3 sequence (DNA): TGTGCCAGCAACGACAGGGGGCTAGGGGAGCTGTTTTTT.